This paragraph reports one T cell receptor beta chain. What it binds is not known. The CDR3 is 13 residues long. Trimming removed 4 bases from V and 5 bases from J; junction bases left unmatched: 5. Germline V lookup: CDR1 GTSNPN, CDR2 SVGIG (reference sequence). These data come from a study of cytomegalovirus exposure and HLA in healthy donors. This PCR relied on a set of 60 Vbeta primers and 13 Jbeta primers. Sequenced by immunoSEQ multiplex PCR; TCRdb stores in-frame clones only, minus some. This repertoire includes approximately 100,000 clones. Study-wide results and caveats: Presence/absence analyses rested on an assumption that sequencing depth was roughly uniform across donors. TCR beta V- and J-gene trimming was later associated with a missense DCLRE1C variant. Cytomegalovirus-associated TCR beta chains were listed, numbering 164. Analyzed later, most CMV-associated TCR beta chains appeared HLA-restricted.

Sequenced: PBMCs. The clonotype comes from a man aged 45-65 years in good health and CMV-seronegative. This chain uses TRBV30 with TRBJ1-5; TRBD1 matches at 7 bases. For the CDR3, the DNA is TGTGCCTGGACAGGGGGTTGGGATCAGCCCCAGCATTTT. The encoded protein is CAWTGGWDQPQHF.